The 27 T cell receptor beta chains presented below share a single source sample, sequenced in a study of shared clonotypes between healthy human individuals. Assay used: immunoSEQ multiplex PCR; TCRdb lists only in-frame clones, some missing. The table includes some 2,100,000 clones, more than 90% detected once. The sample comprised naive CD4+ T cells sorted from blood. Subset of the sample: CD45RA+ positively selected. These receptors all stem from a man aged 18 to 30 in good health.

The chain recombines TRBV11-2 with TRBJ2-1; D gene ambiguous. CDR1 SGHAT and CDR2 FQNNGV come from the germline V gene. Trimming left V 1 base short and J 4 bases short, with 8 bases between. This CDR3 is built from 14 residues. CDR3 sequence: CASSLAEAYNEQFF. CDR3 sequence (DNA): TGTGCCAGCAGCTTAGCGGAAGCATACAATGAGCAGTTCTTC.

This clone was detected once. V is TRBV4-1 and J is TRBJ1-6; TRBD1 aligns across 12 bases. Per germline, CDR1 MGHRA and CDR2 YSYEKL. CDR3 length: 20 residues. V lost 0 bases to trimming and J lost 9 bases; unmatched junction nucleotides: 15. The CDR3 DNA is TGCGCCAGCAGCCAAGATTCAGGGACAGGGGGCCGTCGGTCGAGTTCACCCCTCCACTTT. As protein: CASSQDSGTGGRRSSSPLHF.

This sequence joins TRBV7-2 and TRBJ2-7; no definite D call. Trimming removed 7 bases from V and 3 bases from J, with 19 bases in between. Germline V gene data show CDR1 as SGHTA and CDR2 as FQGNSA. This CDR3 contains 15 residues. This CDR3 reads CASTLTHGLLYEQYF. The CDR3 DNA reads as TGTGCCAGCACCCTTACGCACGGGCTGCTCTACGAGCAGTACTTC.

The chain combines TRBV5-1 with TRBJ2-3; a weak D match, TRBD1 (6 bases). The CDR3 is 13 amino acids. The V gene's germline CDR1 is SGHRS and CDR2 YFSETQ. V lost 2 bases to trimming and J lost 5 bases, with 9 bases between them. The CDR3 coding sequence is TGCGCCAGCAGCTTAACAGGGATAGATACGCAGTATTTT. It is translated as CASSLTGIDTQYF.

The CDR3 nucleotides are TGTGCCAGCGGGGGGGCTCAGGGAAACACCATATATTTT. Residues: CASGGAQGNTIYF. This chain links TRBV6-6 with TRBJ1-3; a weak D match, TRBD1 (6 bases). The germline V and J ends were trimmed by 8 bases and 4 bases, with 12 bases remaining between them. Germline V lookup: CDR1 MNHNY, CDR2 SVGAGI (reference sequence). This CDR3 is 13 amino acids long.

The chain joins TRBV19 to TRBJ1-4; D is possibly TRBD1 (6 bases). The CDR3 sequence is 13 residues long. Germline values: CDR1 LNHDA, CDR2 SQIVND (reference sequence). V lost 4 bases to trimming and J lost 5 bases, with 8 bases between them. CDR3 sequence: CASSTRGNEKLFF. The CDR3 DNA follows: TGTGCCAGTAGTACCAGGGGAAATGAAAAACTGTTTTTT.

J is TRBJ1-2 and V is TRBV5-4; 10 bases match TRBD1. The CDR3 totals 16 residues. Trimming removed 4 bases from V and 4 bases from J; junction bases left unmatched: 10. The germline gives CDR1 SGHNT, CDR2 YYREEE (reference sequence). The CDR3 nucleotides read TGTGCCAGCAGCGGGACAAGGGACAGGGGATTCTATGGCTACACCTTC. Translating it yields CASSGTRDRGFYGYTF.

The genes are TRBV6-1 and TRBJ1-5; 11 bases line up with TRBD1. The CDR3 extends over 16 amino acids. Germline CDR1 reads MNHNS; CDR2 reads SASEGT. V trimming: 4 bases; J trimming: 6 bases; junction bases outside the gene matches: 8. The DNA of the CDR3 is TGTGCCAGCAGTGTACTTCGGGACAGGGGGATTCAGCCCCAGCATTTT. It is translated as CASSVLRDRGIQPQHF.

A remark on this clone: This sample includes further DNA sequences coding for the same CDR3. The genes are TRBV5-6 and TRBJ1-1; no definite D call. Trimming removed 1 base at V and 1 base at J, with 5 bases between. This CDR3 region has 13 residues. Germline V gives CDR1 SGHDT, CDR2 YYEEEE. The chain's CDR3 is CASSLTANTEAFF. In nucleotides, the CDR3 is TGTGCCAGCAGCTTGACAGCGAACACTGAAGCTTTCTTT.

The gene calls are TRBV5-1 and TRBJ2-5; 11 bases align to TRBD2. The CDR3 has 16 residues. The junction had 4 bases not matched to a gene; V was cut back by 3 bases and J by 0 bases. Germline lookup yields CDR1 SGHRS and CDR2 YFSETQ. In DNA form, the CDR3 reads TGCGCCAGCAGCTCCGGACTAGCGGGCTACCAAGAGACCCAGTACTTC. The encoded protein is CASSSGLAGYQETQYF. The variable domain in full, completed from reference TRBV5-1 and TRBJ2-5, reads KAGVTQTPRYLIKTRGQQVTLSCSPISGHRSVSWYQQTPGQGLQFLFEYFSETQRNKGNFPGRFSGRQFSNSRSEMNVSTLELGDSALYLCASSSGLAGYQETQYFGPGTRLLVL.

V and J are TRBV7-8 and TRBJ1-3, with D possibly matching TRBD1 (5 bases). Trimming took 0 bases from V and 13 from J, leaving 16 bases between them. Looked up from germline, CDR1 is SGHVS and CDR2 is FQNEAQ. CDR3 size: 14 residues. CDR3 DNA sequence: TGTGCCAGCAGCTTAGCGGGGGGAGGGGCCGAGATATATTTT. It is translated as CASSLAGGGAEIYF.

The chain recombines TRBV7-9 with TRBJ1-1; D is unclear. CDR3 length: 15 amino acids. Germline V gene data show CDR1 as SEHNR and CDR2 as FQNEAQ (reference sequence). V was clipped by 4 bases and J by 4 bases, with 16 bases between them. In DNA form, the CDR3 reads TGTGCCAGCAGCTCGCTGATTTCAGGTTCCACTGAAGCTTTCTTT. Its protein is CASSSLISGSTEAFF.

The chain uses TRBV7-9 and TRBJ1-4, with D hard to call. The CDR3 covers 15 residues. Deletions cut 6 bases from V and 8 bases from J, with 19 bases between. Germline V gives CDR1 SEHNR, CDR2 FQNEAQ (reference sequence). The CDR3 bases are TGTGCCAGCAGTTACGCCGGAACTGAGACCGAAAAACTGTTTTTT. It translates to CASSYAGTETEKLFF.

CDR3 coding DNA: TGTGCCGTGGGCCCCTCTGGAAACACCATATATTTT. Its protein product is CAVGPSGNTIYF. V and J are TRBV10-3 and TRBJ1-3; no clear D gene. The CDR3 loop spans 12 amino acids. Between the trimmed V and J ends, which lost 11 bases and 0 bases, there was a span of 8 bases. Germline V gene data show CDR1 as ENHRY and CDR2 as SYGVKD.

This chain connects TRBV2 to TRBJ2-4; 10 bases are shared with TRBD2. J lost 7 bases, V lost 6 bases, and 12 bases had no gene match. Germline CDR1 is SNHLY and CDR2 is FYNNEI. The CDR3 is made up of 16 amino acids. CDR3 DNA: TGTGCCAGCAGAGGGGTAGCGGGGGGTTATTCGAACATTCAGTACTTC. Its translation is CASRGVAGGYSNIQYF.

On this clone itself: This sample also contains other DNA sequences that code for the same CDR3. This chain links TRBV6-1 with TRBJ1-5; D is undetermined. Trimming cost V 3 bases and J 0 bases, with 6 bases left between them. The CDR3 covers 14 residues. Germline CDR1 MNHNS, CDR2 SASEGT. The CDR3 loop is CASSEGYSNQPQHF. CDR3 sequence (DNA): TGTGCCAGCAGTGAGGGTTATAGCAATCAGCCCCAGCATTTT.

The chain has TRBV2 and TRBJ2-3, with D possibly TRBD2 on 5 matching bases. This CDR3 region has 16 residues. Trimming took 5 bases from V and 0 from J, leaving 15 bases between them. CDR1 and CDR2 from the germline V gene are SNHLY and FYNNEI. The DNA of the CDR3 is TGTGCCAGCAGTCAGTCAGCGGCGTTAAGCACAGATACGCAGTATTTT. Its translation is CASSQSAALSTDTQYF.

The rearrangement links TRBV28 to TRBJ1-2; unclear D gene. The CDR3 length is 18 residues. Between the trimmed V and J ends, which lost 1 base and 0 bases, there was a span of 18 bases. Looked up from germline, CDR1 is MDHEN and CDR2 is SYDVKM. The CDR3 region has the DNA TGTGCCAGCAGTTTATCCCCCCCGGTGGCCCCAACTAACTATGGCTACACCTTC. Protein product: CASSLSPPVAPTNYGYTF.

The rearrangement uses TRBV18 and TRBJ2-1, with 9 bases identical to TRBD2. The J segment lost 5 bases and the V segment lost 4 bases, leaving 9 bases of the junction unmatched. Germline CDR1 is KGHSH and CDR2 is LQKENI. The CDR3 sequence is 16 residues long. CDR3 in DNA: TGTGCCAGCTCACGACCCATAGCGGGAGTCGACAATGAGCAGTTCTTC. Its protein is CASSRPIAGVDNEQFF.

The chain carries TRBV13 and TRBJ2-1, with D possibly being TRBD2 (6 bases). The CDR3 spans 17 residues. Trimming cost V 3 bases and J 6 bases, with 21 bases left between them. Germline loops: CDR1 PRHDT, CDR2 FYEKMQ (reference sequence). The CDR3 loop is CASSLPGTPALGNEQFF. The CDR3 coding sequence is TGTGCCAGCAGCTTGCCTGGGACTCCGGCCCTAGGCAATGAGCAGTTCTTC.

Turning to this clone: Other DNA sequences of this sample code for an identical CDR3. The chain couples TRBV9 to TRBJ2-7, with 9 bases that match TRBD1. Trimming took 2 bases from V and 6 from J; bases not matched to a gene: 3. This CDR3 comprises 13 residues. The germline CDR1 and CDR2 sequences are SGDLS and YYNGEE. CDR3 residues: CASSVTGGGEQYF. DNA for the CDR3: TGTGCCAGCAGCGTTACAGGGGGCGGCGAGCAGTACTTC.

This chain joins TRBV19 and TRBJ2-7, with 7 bases aligning to TRBD1. The CDR3 is made up of 14 amino acids. Germline-derived CDR1 and CDR2 are LNHDA and SQIVND (reference sequence). V lost 10 bases and J lost 0; bases outside the gene matches: 9. The CDR3 region has the DNA TGTGCCACGACAGGGAATGGGGGCTCCTACGAGCAGTACTTC. Its protein product is CATTGNGGSYEQYF. The variable domain in full, completed from reference TRBV19 and TRBJ2-7, reads DGGITQSPKYLFRKEGQNVTLSCEQNLNHDAMYWYRQDPGQGLRLIYYSQIVNDFQKGDIAEGYSVSREKKESFPLTVTSAQKNPTAFYLCATTGNGGSYEQYFGPGTRLTVT.

The chain links TRBV10-3 to TRBJ1-1; D gene uncertain. The germline V gene has CDR1 ENHRY and CDR2 SYGVKD. Trimming took off 6 bases at V and 4 bases at J, with 9 bases between the two ends. The CDR3 is 12 amino acids. The CDR3: CAISPLGTEAFF. Written as DNA, the CDR3 is TGTGCCATCAGCCCCCTCGGCACTGAAGCTTTCTTT.

V gene TRBV4-2 combines with J gene TRBJ2-1; D is perhaps TRBD2 (6 bases). The CDR3 is made up of 17 amino acids. V shed 0 bases and J shed 0 bases, with 12 bases lying between them. Germline CDR1 is LGHNA and CDR2 is YNFKEQ. CDR3 sequence: CASSQEATRPSYNEQFF. The CDR3 nucleotides are TGTGCCAGCAGCCAAGAAGCGACTAGACCCTCCTACAATGAGCAGTTCTTC.

The chain employs TRBV5-6 and TRBJ2-1; 7 bases match TRBD1. CDR1 is SGHDT, CDR2 YYEEEE, per germline. Trimming cost V 3 bases and J 2 bases; bases outside gene matches: 5. The CDR3 has 15 amino acids. CDR3: CASSSSGTAYNEQFF. The CDR3 DNA reads TGTGCCAGCAGCTCTTCCGGGACAGCCTACAATGAGCAGTTCTTC.

The chain is built from TRBV10-3 and TRBJ1-4; 8 nucleotides match TRBD1. The germline CDR1 and CDR2 sequences are ENHRY and SYGVKD. V was pared by 8 bases and J by 5 bases, with 4 bases of the junction left unmatched. This CDR3 spans 13 amino acids. Here the CDR3 reads CAIAGQDNEKLFF. CDR3 DNA: TGTGCCATCGCGGGACAGGACAATGAAAAACTGTTTTTT.

The chain uses TRBV15 and TRBJ2-5, with TRBD1 matching over 12 bases. Germline lookup yields CDR1 LNHNV and CDR2 YYDKDF (reference sequence). Trimming removed 0 bases from V and 4 bases from J; junction bases left unmatched: 15. The CDR3 runs to 20 residues. The CDR3 coding sequence is TGTGCCACCAGCAGAGATTACTCTGGAGGGACAGGGGGCCTGAGAGAGACCCAGTACTTC. This codes for CATSRDYSGGTGGLRETQYF.